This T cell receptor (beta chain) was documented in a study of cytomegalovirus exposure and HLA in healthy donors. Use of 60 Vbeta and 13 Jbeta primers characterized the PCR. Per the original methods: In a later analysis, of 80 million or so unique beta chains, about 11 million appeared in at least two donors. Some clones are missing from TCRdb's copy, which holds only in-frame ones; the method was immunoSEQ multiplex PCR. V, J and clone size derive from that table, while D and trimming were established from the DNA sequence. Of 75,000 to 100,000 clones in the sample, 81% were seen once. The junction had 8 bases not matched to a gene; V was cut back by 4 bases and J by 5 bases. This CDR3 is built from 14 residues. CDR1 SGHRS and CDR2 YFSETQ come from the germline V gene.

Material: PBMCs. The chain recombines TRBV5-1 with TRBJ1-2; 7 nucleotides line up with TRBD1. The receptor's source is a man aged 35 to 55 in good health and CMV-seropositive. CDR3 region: CASSPGTASYGYTF. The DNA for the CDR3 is TGCGCCAGCAGCCCCGGGACAGCCTCTTATGGCTACACCTTC.